A selection of T cell receptor beta chains follows, all from one sample in a study of T cell responses to AZD1222 COVID-19 vaccine. Produced via immunoSEQ multiplex PCR; TCRdb's table is partial and in-frame only. The sample records about 130,000 clones, over 75% being singletons. The source was peripheral blood, collected on day 0 of MenACWY control vaccination. Receptor source: an adult in good health. CDR3s leave out the opening cysteine and the closing phenylalanine or tryptophan. Part of the rows lack a size; the others show once, few, many or a class for expanded clones.

CDR3 protein	V gene	J gene	clone size
ASSHVTGELF	TRBV3-1/TRBV3-2	TRBJ2-2	NA
ASSFGYEQY	TRBV27	TRBJ2-7	NA
ASSQTRKGEQY	TRBV3-1/TRBV3-2	TRBJ2-7	few
ASSYPGGRDEQY	TRBV7-9	TRBJ2-7	NA
ASTPGPGPLPYEQY	TRBV5-1	TRBJ2-7	few
ASTPGTSSYNEQF	TRBV19	TRBJ2-1	NA
ASVGLPSDGYT	TRBV28	TRBJ1-2	NA
ASSSGLPVDNEQF	TRBV13	TRBJ2-1	NA
ASTPRGRGREVADTQY	TRBV7-6	TRBJ2-3	NA
ASSLVGGRGTDTQY	TRBV7-2	TRBJ2-3	once
ASSFNLDLPSTDEETQY	TRBV21-1	TRBJ2-5	NA
ASSLDGRGSSYNSPLH	TRBV5-6	TRBJ1-6	NA
ATSWGGETQY	TRBV15	TRBJ2-5	NA
ASSQDPYREQY	TRBV3-1/TRBV3-2	TRBJ2-7	NA
ATKDGSSSPLH	TRBV18	TRBJ1-6	NA
ASSFLGQGGSNTGELF	TRBV5-5	TRBJ2-2	NA
ASSYPPGGGLGEQY	TRBV6-5	TRBJ2-7	NA
ASRAQQGTGVYYEQY	TRBV2	TRBJ2-7	NA
ASSLAIHRSTDTQY	TRBV5-4	TRBJ2-3	NA
ASSVQPYEQY	TRBV5-4	TRBJ2-7	NA
ATGGRTDTQY	TRBV11-2	TRBJ2-3	NA
ASGFGANTEAF	TRBV12-5	TRBJ1-1	NA
ASSPGTEAYEQY	TRBV28	TRBJ2-7	NA
ASSVGVDYT	TRBV9	TRBJ1-2	NA
ASSTPPAKNIQY	TRBV19	TRBJ2-4	NA
ASSTLETENTEAF	TRBV28	TRBJ1-1	NA
ASSMTYEQY	TRBV28	TRBJ2-7	NA
ASTKDGGRNQPQH	TRBV6-5	TRBJ1-5	NA
ASSGPGTGVGQPQH	TRBV28	TRBJ1-5	NA
ARSLYLWPRPGSPLH	TRBV5-3	TRBJ1-6	NA
ASSYSASGTDEQY	TRBV6-5	TRBJ2-7	NA
SVRGGINEQF	TRBV29-1	TRBJ2-1	NA
ASRVNYEQY	TRBV27	TRBJ2-7	NA
ASSYPTGGGANVLT	TRBV6-6	TRBJ2-6	NA
ASSLGWGGSETQY	TRBV7-7	TRBJ2-5	NA
ASTPGSNTEAF	TRBV28	TRBJ1-1	NA
ASSPQGVVYEQY	TRBV27	TRBJ2-7	NA
ASSDWGNTGELF	TRBV6-5	TRBJ2-2	NA
ASSPRQGGNQPQH	TRBV28	TRBJ1-5	NA
ASRDPGQGIHEQY	TRBV5-1	TRBJ2-7	NA
ASRGGQASSYEQY	TRBV5-4	TRBJ2-7	NA
ASRLGTGEVNTEAF	TRBV28	TRBJ1-1	few
ASSQTGEGYTEAF	TRBV9	TRBJ1-1	NA
ATSESSGRALYEQY	TRBV24-1	TRBJ2-7	NA
ASSPTGNTEAF	TRBV18	TRBJ1-1	NA
AIGRQGGDGYT	TRBV10-3	TRBJ1-2	NA
ASSRLTGRSYNEQF	TRBV19	TRBJ2-1	NA
ASSGSLGTGEGEKLF	TRBV25-1	TRBJ1-4	NA